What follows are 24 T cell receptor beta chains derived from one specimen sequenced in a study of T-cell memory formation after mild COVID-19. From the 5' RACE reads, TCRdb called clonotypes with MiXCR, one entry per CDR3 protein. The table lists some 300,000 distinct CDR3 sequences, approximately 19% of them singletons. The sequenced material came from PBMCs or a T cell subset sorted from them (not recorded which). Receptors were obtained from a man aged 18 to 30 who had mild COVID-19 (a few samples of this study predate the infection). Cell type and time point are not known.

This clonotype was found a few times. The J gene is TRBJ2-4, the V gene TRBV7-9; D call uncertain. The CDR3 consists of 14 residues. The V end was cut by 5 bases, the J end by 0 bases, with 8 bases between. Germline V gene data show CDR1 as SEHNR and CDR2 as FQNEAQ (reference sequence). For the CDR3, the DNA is TGTGCCAGCAGCCCGAGAATAGCCAAAAACATTCAGTACTTC. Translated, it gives CASSPRIAKNIQYF.

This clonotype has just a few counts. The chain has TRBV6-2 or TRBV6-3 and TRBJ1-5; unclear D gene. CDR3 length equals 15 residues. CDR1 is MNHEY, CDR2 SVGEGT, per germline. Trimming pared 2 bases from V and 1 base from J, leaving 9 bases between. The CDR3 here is CASSYTPYSNQPQHF. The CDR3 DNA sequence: TGTGCCAGCAGTTACACGCCATACAGCAATCAGCCCCAGCATTTT.

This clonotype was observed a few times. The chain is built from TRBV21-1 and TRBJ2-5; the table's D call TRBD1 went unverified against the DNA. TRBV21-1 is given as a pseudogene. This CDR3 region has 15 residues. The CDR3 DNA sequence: TGTGCCAGCAGTAAGCGCCAACCGGGAAGGGAGACCCAGTACTTC. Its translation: CASSKRQPGRETQYF.

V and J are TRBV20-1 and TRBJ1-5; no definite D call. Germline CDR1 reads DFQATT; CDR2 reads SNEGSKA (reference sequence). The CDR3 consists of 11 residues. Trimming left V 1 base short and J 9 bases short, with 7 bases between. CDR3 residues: CSARGPGPQHF. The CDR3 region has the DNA TGCAGTGCTAGAGGACCGGGGCCCCAGCATTTT.

As DNA, the CDR3 is TGTGCCAGCAGACGAGGACAGTTCGGCACTAATTCACCCCTCCACTTT. Its protein is CASRRGQFGTNSPLHF. The chain joins TRBV6-5 to TRBJ1-6, with D possibly matching TRBD1 (6 bases). Germline V CDR1 and CDR2: MNHEY, SVGAGI. This CDR3 is built from 16 residues. Trimming stripped 6 bases from V and 6 bases from J, with 18 bases between.

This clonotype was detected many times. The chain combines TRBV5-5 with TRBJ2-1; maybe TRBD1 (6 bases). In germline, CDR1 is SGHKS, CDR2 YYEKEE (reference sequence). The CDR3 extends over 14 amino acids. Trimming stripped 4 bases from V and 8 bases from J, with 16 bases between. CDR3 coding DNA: TGTGCCAGCAGCATCTGGGACATCCGGGATGAGCAGTTCTTC. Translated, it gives CASSIWDIRDEQFF.

The CDR3 DNA is TGCAGTGCTACCAGCCCGGTCGGGCAGGGGGCTGGCAATGAGCAGTTCTTC. As protein: CSATSPVGQGAGNEQFF. V is TRBV20-1 and J is TRBJ2-1, with 8 bases fitting TRBD1. The V gene's germline CDR1 is DFQATT and CDR2 SNEGSKA (reference sequence). The CDR3 totals 17 residues. J was trimmed by 6 bases and V by 4 bases; bases with no gene match: 17.

This CDR3 is CASSDSPQAHLYGYTF. Here the CDR3 DNA reads TGTGCCAGCAGCGACAGCCCACAGGCCCACCTCTATGGCTACACCTTC. The chain is built from TRBV7-9 and TRBJ1-2; weak D call: TRBD1 (5 bases). CDR1 is SEHNR and CDR2 is FQNEAQ in the germline V gene (reference sequence). The V end was cut by 5 bases, the J end by 4 bases, with 20 bases between. This CDR3 is 16 amino acids long.

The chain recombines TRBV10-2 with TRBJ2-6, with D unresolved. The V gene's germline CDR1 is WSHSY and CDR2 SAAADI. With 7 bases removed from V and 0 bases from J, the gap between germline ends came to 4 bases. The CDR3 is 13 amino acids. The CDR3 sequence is CASKVSGANVLTF. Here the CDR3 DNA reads TGCGCCAGCAAAGTCTCTGGGGCCAACGTCCTGACTTTC.

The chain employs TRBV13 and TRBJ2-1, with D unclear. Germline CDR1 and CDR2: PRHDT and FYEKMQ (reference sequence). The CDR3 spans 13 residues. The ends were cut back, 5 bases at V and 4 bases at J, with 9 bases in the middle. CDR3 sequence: CASSPDTYNEQFF. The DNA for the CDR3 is TGTGCCAGCAGCCCTGACACTTACAATGAGCAGTTCTTC.

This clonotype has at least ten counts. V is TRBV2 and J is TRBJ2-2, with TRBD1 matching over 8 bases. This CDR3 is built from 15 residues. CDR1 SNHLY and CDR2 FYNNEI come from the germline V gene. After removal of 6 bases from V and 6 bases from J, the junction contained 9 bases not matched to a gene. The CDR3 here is CASSKVGQAPGELFF. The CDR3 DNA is TGTGCCAGCAGCAAAGTGGGACAGGCCCCCGGGGAGCTGTTTTTT.

The CDR3 loop reads CASSLARGDNEQFF. CDR3 sequence (DNA): TGTGCCAGCAGCTTAGCGCGAGGGGACAATGAGCAGTTCTTC. This chain uses TRBV7-8 with TRBJ2-1; D is tentatively TRBD1 or TRBD2 (5 bases each). Trimming cost V 0 bases and J 5 bases, with 8 bases left between them. The CDR3 extends over 14 amino acids. Germline V gene lookup returns CDR1 SGHVS and CDR2 FQNEAQ.

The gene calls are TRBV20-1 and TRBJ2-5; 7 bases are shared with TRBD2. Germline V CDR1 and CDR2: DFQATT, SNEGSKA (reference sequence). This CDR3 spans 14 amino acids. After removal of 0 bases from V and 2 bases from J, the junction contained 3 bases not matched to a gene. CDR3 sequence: CSAREGLTQETQYF. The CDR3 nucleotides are TGCAGTGCTAGAGAGGGACTAACTCAAGAGACCCAGTACTTC.

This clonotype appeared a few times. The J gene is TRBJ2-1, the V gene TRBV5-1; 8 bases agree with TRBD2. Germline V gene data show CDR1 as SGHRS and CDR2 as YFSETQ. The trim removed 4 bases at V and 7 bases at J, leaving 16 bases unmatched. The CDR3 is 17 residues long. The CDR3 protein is CASSNLGSRAGANEQFF. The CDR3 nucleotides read TGCGCCAGCAGCAATCTCGGAAGCAGAGCGGGGGCTAATGAGCAGTTCTTC.

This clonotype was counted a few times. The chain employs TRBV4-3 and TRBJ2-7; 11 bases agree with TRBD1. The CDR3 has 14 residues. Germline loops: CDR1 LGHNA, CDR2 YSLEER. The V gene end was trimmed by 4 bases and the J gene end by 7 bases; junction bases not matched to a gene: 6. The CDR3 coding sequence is TGCGCCAGCAGCCCGACGGACAGGGGGCATGAGCAGTACTTC. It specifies CASSPTDRGHEQYF.

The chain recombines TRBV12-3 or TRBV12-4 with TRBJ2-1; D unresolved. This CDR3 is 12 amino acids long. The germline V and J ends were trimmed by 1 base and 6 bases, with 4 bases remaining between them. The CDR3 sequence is CASSLEANEQFF. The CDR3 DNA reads TGTGCCAGCAGTTTAGAGGCCAATGAGCAGTTCTTC.

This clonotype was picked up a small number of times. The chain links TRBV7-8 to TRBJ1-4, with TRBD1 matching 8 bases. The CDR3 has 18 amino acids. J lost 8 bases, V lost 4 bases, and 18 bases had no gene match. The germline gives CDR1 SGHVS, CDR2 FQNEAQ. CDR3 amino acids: CASSSYDRDRGFREKLFF. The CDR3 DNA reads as TGTGCCAGCAGCTCCTACGACCGAGACAGGGGCTTTAGGGAAAAACTGTTTTTT.

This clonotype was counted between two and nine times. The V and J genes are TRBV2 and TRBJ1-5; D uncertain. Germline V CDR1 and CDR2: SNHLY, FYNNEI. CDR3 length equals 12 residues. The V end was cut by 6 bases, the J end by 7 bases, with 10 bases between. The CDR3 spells CASSSISQPQHF. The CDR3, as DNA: TGTGCCAGCAGCTCTATTTCCCAGCCCCAGCATTTT.

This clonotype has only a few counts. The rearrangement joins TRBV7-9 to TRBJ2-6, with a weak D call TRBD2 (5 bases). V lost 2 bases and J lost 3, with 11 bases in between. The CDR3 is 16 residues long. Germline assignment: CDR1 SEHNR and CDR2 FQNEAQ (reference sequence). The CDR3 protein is CASSLLSGVGANVLTF. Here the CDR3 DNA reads TGTGCCAGCAGCTTACTCTCCGGGGTTGGGGCCAACGTCCTGACTTTC.

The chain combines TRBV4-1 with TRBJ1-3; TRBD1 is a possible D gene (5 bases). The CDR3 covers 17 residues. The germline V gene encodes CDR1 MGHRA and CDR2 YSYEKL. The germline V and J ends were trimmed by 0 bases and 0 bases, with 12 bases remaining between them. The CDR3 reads CASSQDPGRFSGNTIYF. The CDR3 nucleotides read TGCGCCAGCAGCCAAGATCCAGGGAGATTCTCTGGAAACACCATATATTTT.

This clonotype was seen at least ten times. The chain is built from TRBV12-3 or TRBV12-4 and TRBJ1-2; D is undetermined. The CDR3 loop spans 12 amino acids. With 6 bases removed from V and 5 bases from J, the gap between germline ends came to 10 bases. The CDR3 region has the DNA TGTGCCAGCAGCCCGGGATCTTATGGCTACACCTTC. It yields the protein CASSPGSYGYTF.

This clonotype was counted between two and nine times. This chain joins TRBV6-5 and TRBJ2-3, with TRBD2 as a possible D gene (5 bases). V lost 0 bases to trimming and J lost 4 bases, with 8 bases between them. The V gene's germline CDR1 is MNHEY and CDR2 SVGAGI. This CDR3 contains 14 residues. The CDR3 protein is CASSYSPEADTQYF. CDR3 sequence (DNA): TGTGCCAGCAGTTACTCCCCGGAGGCAGATACGCAGTATTTT.

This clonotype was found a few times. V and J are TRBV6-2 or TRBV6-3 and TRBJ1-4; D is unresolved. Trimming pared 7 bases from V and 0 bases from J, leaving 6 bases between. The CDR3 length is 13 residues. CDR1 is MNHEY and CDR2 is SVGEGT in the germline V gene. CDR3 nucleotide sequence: TGTGCCAGCACACGGGCAACTAATGAAAAACTGTTTTTT. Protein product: CASTRATNEKLFF.

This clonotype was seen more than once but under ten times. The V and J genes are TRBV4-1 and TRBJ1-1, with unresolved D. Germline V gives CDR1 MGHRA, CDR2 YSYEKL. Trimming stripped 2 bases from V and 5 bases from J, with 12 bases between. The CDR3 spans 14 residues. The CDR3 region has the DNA TGCGCCAGCAGCCAACCCCGGACTGGGACTGAAGCTTTCTTT. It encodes CASSQPRTGTEAFF.